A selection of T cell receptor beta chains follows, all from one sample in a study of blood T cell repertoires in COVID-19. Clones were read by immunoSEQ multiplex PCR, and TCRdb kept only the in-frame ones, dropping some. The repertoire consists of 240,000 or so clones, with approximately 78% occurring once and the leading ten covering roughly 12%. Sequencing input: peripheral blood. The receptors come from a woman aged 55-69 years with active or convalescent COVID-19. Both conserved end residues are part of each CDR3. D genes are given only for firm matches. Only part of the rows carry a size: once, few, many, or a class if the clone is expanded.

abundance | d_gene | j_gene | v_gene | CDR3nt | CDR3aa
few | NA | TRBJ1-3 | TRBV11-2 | TGTGCCAGCAGCTTGACAGGTGGAGCTGGAAACACCATATATTTT | CASSLTGGAGNTIYF
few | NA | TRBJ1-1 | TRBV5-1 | TGCGCCAGCAGCTTGGGCACAAGGGGGACTGAAGCTTTCTTT | CASSLGTRGTEAFF
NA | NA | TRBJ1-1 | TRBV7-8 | TGTGCCAGCAGCTTAGTAGAGAACGCTGAAGCTTTCTTT | CASSLVENAEAFF
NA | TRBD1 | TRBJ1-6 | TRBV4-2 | TGTGCCAGCAGCCAAGGGACAGGCTATAATTCACCCCTCCACTTT | CASSQGTGYNSPLHF
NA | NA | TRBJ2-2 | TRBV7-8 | TGTGCCAGCAGCTTCGGGATAAACACCGGGGAGCTGTTTTTT | CASSFGINTGELFF
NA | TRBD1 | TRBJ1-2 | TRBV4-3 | TGCGCCAGCAGCCACAACGCAGCAGGGGGCGGCTATGGCTACACCTTC | CASSHNAAGGGYGYTF
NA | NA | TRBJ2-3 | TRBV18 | TGTGCCAGCTCACCCCGGGTCACAGATACGCAGTATTTT | CASSPRVTDTQYF
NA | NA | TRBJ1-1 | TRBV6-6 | TGTGCCAGCAGGAGCGGGAGTTTCACTGAAGCTTTCTTT | CASRSGSFTEAFF
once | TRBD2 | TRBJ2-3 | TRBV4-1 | TGCGCCAGCAGCCTCCGAAGGGGTAGCGGGGGCACAGATACGCAGTATTTT | CASSLRRGSGGTDTQYF
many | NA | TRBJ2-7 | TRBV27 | TGTGCCAGCCGGGGACACAACTCCTACGAGCAGTACTTC | CASRGHNSYEQYF
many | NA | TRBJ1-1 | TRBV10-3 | TGTGCCATCAGTACAGCAGGGGTATCAGAAGCTTTCTTT | CAISTAGVSEAFF
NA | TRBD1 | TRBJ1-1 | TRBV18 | TGTGCCAGCTCCTTGGCAGGGGGCCCTCTGGGGTTGAACACTGAAGCTTTCTTT | CASSLAGGPLGLNTEAFF
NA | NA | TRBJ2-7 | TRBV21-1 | TGTGCCAGCAGCAAGGGGGACAGCTCCTACGAGCAGTACTTC | CASSKGDSSYEQYF
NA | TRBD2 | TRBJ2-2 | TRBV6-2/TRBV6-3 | TGTGCCAGCAGTTCCTTAAGGACTAGGTTTACCGGGGAGCTGTTTTTT | CASSSLRTRFTGELFF
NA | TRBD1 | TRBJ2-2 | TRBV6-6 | TGTGCCAGCAGTCCCGGACAGGGCTATTACACCGGGGAGCTGTTTTTT | CASSPGQGYYTGELFF
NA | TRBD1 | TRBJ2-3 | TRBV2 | TGTGCCAGCAATCCGGGACAGGGGGAAGATACGCAGTATTTT | CASNPGQGEDTQYF
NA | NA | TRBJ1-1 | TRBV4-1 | TGCGCCAGCAGCCAAGTTAGGGGCAGCTTCGGCGTAAGAGGCACTGAAGCTTTCTTT | CASSQVRGSFGVRGTEAFF
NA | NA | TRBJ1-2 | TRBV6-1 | TGTGCCAGCAGTGAGGTAACAGGCTATGGCTACACCTTC | CASSEVTGYGYTF
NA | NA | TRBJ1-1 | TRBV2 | TGTGCCAGCACCTCAGTAAAGGGGGTCACTGAAGCTTTCTTT | CASTSVKGVTEAFF
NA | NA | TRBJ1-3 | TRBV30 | TGTGCCTGGAGCCTCACCACAGGGTGGCCTGGAAACACCATATATTTT | CAWSLTTGWPGNTIYF
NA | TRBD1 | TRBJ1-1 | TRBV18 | TGTGCCAGCTCCCAGGACAGGGGGCCTACTGAAGCTTTCTTT | CASSQDRGPTEAFF
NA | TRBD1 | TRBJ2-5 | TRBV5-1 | TGCGCCAGCAGCCAATGGACAGGGGAAGAGACCCAGTACTTC | CASSQWTGEETQYF
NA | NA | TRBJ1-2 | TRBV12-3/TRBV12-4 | TGTGCCAGCAGTTTAGCAACGGGTTATGGCTACACCTTC | CASSLATGYGYTF
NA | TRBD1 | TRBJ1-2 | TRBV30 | TGTGCCTGGAGTGTAAGGGGCCGGGACAGGGCCTACACCTTC | CAWSVRGRDRAYTF
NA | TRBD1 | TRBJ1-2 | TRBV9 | TGTGCCAGCAGCGGACCCGCAGGGGGAGGCTATGGCTACACCTTC | CASSGPAGGGYGYTF
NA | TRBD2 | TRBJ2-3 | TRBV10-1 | TGCGCCAGCAGTGAGCCCTTTACTAGCGGGGGGGCGGTGGATACGCAGTATTTT | CASSEPFTSGGAVDTQYF
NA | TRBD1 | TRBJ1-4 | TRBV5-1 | TGCGCCAGCAGCGGGCCGACAGGGGCCGTTAATGAAAAACTGTTTTTT | CASSGPTGAVNEKLFF
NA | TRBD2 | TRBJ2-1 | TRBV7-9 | TGTGCCAGCAGCTTAGCCGGTTCCCTAGCGGGGCAGTTCTTC | CASSLAGSLAGQFF
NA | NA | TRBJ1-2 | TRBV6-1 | TGTGCCAGCAGTGACACAGCCCAGGGCCGGGGGGGCTACACCTTC | CASSDTAQGRGGYTF